This TCR beta chain was captured in a study of shared clonotypes between healthy human individuals. The study, taken as a whole, reports: Some naive CD4 clonotypes, 4% to 6%, turned up in common across a few donors. Naive subsets usually exceeded memory subsets in estimated richness. Sampling used blood alone; tissue repertoires probably differ.

CD45RO negativity and positive selection for CCR7 defined naive CD8 cells, a population that excluded terminally differentiated effector memory CD45RA+ cells. Donors were Caucasian adults residing in Nashville, Tennessee, USA. A single count supports this clone. The antigen is not known. The CDR3 length is 15 residues. V was clipped by 1 base and J by 5 bases; unmatched bases: 9. The germline gives CDR1 SQVTM, CDR2 ANQGSEA. Produced via immunoSEQ multiplex PCR; TCRdb's table is partial and in-frame only. The sample yields millions of clones, 85% to 95% seen once. Sequencing was done on a sample of naive CD8+ T cells sorted from blood. The chain joins TRBV29-1 to TRBJ2-5; 8 bases are shared with TRBD1. The TCR sequence derives from a man younger than 35 in good health. DNA for the CDR3: TGCAGCGTTGAAGCCCAGGACAGGGTCGGGGAGACCCAGTACTTC. Protein sequence: CSVEAQDRVGETQYF. The variable domain in full, with the rest retrieved from reference TRBV29-1 and TRBJ2-5, is SAVISQKPSRDICQRGTSLTIQCQVDSQVTMMFWYRQQPGQSLTLIATANQGSEATYESGFVIDKFPISRPNLTFSTLTVSNMSPEDSSIYLCSVEAQDRVGETQYFGPGTRLLVL.